This T cell receptor beta chain appears in the sequencing data of a study of T cells in Graves' hyperthyroidism and ophthalmopathy (dated by TCRdb to 2018 to 2020). Background on the whole study: Peripheral blood samples were taken at initial diagnosis, before any treatment was given. TCR V-J signatures able to tell the groups apart were searched for in a discovery cohort of approximately 95 patients, of whom 43 had Graves' ophthalmopathy and some 60 had stable Graves' hyperthyroidism. An independent validation cohort of under 20 hyperthyroidism patients and approximately 15 patients who later progressed to ophthalmopathy tested prospective prediction of ophthalmopathy. The 95 to 100 discovery patients were divided at random into training and test sets in a 7:3 ratio. Thyroid tissue and blood T-cell repertoires from six Graves' hyperthyroidism patients were also compared in the study. After sampling, hyperthyroidism patients received methimazole starting at 30 mg daily, and ophthalmopathy patients received high-dose intravenous methylprednisolone. The paper reports TCR Vbeta CDR3 sequencing of approximately 130 peripheral blood samples: 40 or so ophthalmopathy, roughly 80 hyperthyroidism and around 17 progressor patients.

At the junction V is shortened by 1 base and J by 2 bases, with 8 bases in between. Counted from cysteine to phenylalanine, this CDR3 has 14 amino acids. Of the read, only the CDR3 DNA is kept; its 42 bases are in frame from base 1. As concerns this clonotype: The antigen this receptor binds is unknown. No much larger clonotype is one base removed from it; base qualities were not supplied.

The full study reports these points: No statistical method was used to set the sample size in advance, and investigators knew the group allocation. A 13 V-J signature model separated ophthalmopathy from stable hyperthyroidism, with approximately 86% sensitivity and about 81% specificity in cross-validation and 80%/75% in testing. In validation, the model predicted progression to ophthalmopathy a median of roughly six months before onset, with over 55% sensitivity and roughly 72% specificity. Blood samples also contained most of the expanded thyroid clonotypes (frequency above 0.001), which suggests that blood repertoires may reflect thyroid immune responses.

Amplification of TCR beta CDR3 regions was carried out from RNA transcripts. For the first round of RT-PCR on the TCR CDR3, the HTBI primer set was used together with the Qiagen OneStep RT-PCR kit. A second multiplex PCR round built the libraries, followed by size selection and purification. Paired-end sequencing of the libraries was performed with 100 bp reads on an Illumina HiSeq2000. The original methods were these. SOAPnuke was used to process the raw data, throwing out any read that contained adapters or uncalled bases, had a mean Phred below 15, or lacked an exact constant-primer or identifier match. COPE v1.2.5 was used to merge the high-quality paired reads, and each unique nucleotide sequence was defined as a clonotype. MiTCR v1.1 was used to align clonotypes to the IMGT TRBV, TRBD and TRBJ reference segments. Analysis was restricted to V-J combinations with a frequency above 0.0001, which covered just over 98% of repertoires. A TCS score was defined as the ratio of F50 (clonal expansion) to E x V (chaos), with BLOSUM62-based TCRdist applied between CDR3 peptides within each V-J. Welch's t-statistics and random forest reduced around 510 V-J features to under 15, which were used in a naive Bayes classifier (R e1071). TCRdb trimmed public reads at Q25 via fastp, called clones via MiXCR and kept in-frame beta chains. Every entry covers one CDR3 protein and lists the most common genes and DNA from its rows. The V and J calls were determined by TCRdb, not by the authors. This sample lists under 350,000 distinct CDR3 sequences; about 25% were detected once. About 30% of the sample lies in the top ten.

Hyperthyroidism patients were newly diagnosed, had a disease duration of under 2 months, and were aged 18 to 65 years. Exclusion was applied to patients with uncontrolled infections, other autoimmune diseases, pregnancy or lactation. Diagnoses were established on the basis of clinical symptoms, serum thyroxine and TRAb, thyroid ultrasound, and orbital computed tomography. For progressor patients, blood was drawn at the first diagnosis of hyperthyroidism, before any ophthalmopathy symptoms had appeared. Ficoll-Paque density gradient centrifugation was used to isolate PBMCs from 9.5 to 10 ml of fresh peripheral blood. Patients classed as progressors first received a Graves' hyperthyroidism diagnosis and then went on to develop ophthalmopathy during follow-up. Total RNA was extracted using Trizol reagent, and RNA quality was assessed on an Agilent 2100 Bioanalyzer.

The rearrangement joined TRBV12-3 or TRBV12-4 to TRBJ2-5, with the D gene uncertain. The clonotype originates from a man in his forties with Graves' hyperthyroidism that later progressed to Graves' ophthalmopathy. The sample consisted of blood. The CDR3 region: CASSLELVQETQYF. The sequenced DNA: TGTGCCAGCAGTTTAGAGCTGGTTCAAGAGACCCAGTACTTC.